This TCR beta chain was retrieved from a study of T cells in Graves' hyperthyroidism and ophthalmopathy. RNA transcripts gave rise to amplified TCR beta CDR3 regions. TCR CDR3 regions were first amplified by RT-PCR with HTBI primers. TCRdb called the multiplex PCR reads again in MiXCR, with one record for every CDR3 protein. The table has approximately 520,000 distinct CDR3 sequences, around 20% seen once. This clonotype has at least ten counts. The antigen is not known. Diagnostic assessment was based on clinical symptoms, serum thyroxine and TRAb, thyroid ultrasound and orbital computed tomography. Overall study results and limits: A model using 13 V-J features told ophthalmopathy apart from stable hyperthyroidism. For ophthalmopathy, model prediction preceded onset by a median approximately 6 months.

V gave up 4 bases and J gave up 5 bases, with 17 bases separating them. Germline CDR1 is MNHEY and CDR2 is SVGAGI. The CDR3 runs 15 residues. This TCR was recovered from a man younger than 35 with Graves' hyperthyroidism. The sample taken for sequencing was blood. The chain combines TRBV6-5 with TRBJ2-5, with D tentatively TRBD1 (7 bases). The DNA of the CDR3 is TGTGCCAGCAGTTCATCGACAGGGAGGATCGAGACCCAGTACTTC. Its translation is CASSSSTGRIETQYF.